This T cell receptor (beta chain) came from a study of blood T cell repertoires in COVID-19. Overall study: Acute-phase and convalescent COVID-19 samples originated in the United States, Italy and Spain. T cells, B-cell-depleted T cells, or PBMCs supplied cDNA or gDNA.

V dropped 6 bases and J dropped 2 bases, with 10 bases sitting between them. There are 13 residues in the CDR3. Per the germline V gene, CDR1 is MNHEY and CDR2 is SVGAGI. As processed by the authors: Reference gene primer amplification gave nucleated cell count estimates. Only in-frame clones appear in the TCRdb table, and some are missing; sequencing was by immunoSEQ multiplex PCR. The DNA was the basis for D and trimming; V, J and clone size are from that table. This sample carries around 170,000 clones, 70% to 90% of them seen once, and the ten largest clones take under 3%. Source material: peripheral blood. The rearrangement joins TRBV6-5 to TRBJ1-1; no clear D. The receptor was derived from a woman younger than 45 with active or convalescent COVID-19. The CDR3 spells CASSRNSNTEAFF. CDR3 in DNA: TGTGCCAGCAGCCGCAACTCCAACACTGAAGCTTTCTTT.